This entry lists 17 T cell receptor beta chains sequenced from one sample in a study of blood T cell repertoires in COVID-19. Repertoires were generated with immunoSEQ multiplex PCR, while TCRdb's copy carries only in-frame clones and drops some. This sample has under 100,000 clones, with more than 60% found just once. The sample was peripheral blood. These receptors all come from an elderly woman with active or convalescent COVID-19.

On this clone itself: In the same sample, other DNA sequences code for this CDR3. The V gene is TRBV30, the J gene TRBJ1-3; 10 nucleotides align to TRBD1. Germline V gene sequence: CDR1 GTSNPN, CDR2 SVGIG (reference sequence). There are 15 residues in the CDR3. Trimming at V came to 5 bases and at J to 0 bases, leaving 4 bases not matched to a gene. DNA of the CDR3: TGTGCCTGGGGCCGACAGGGGGCCTCTGGAAACACCATATATTTT. This sequence encodes CAWGRQGASGNTIYF.

The rearrangement uses TRBV6-2 or TRBV6-3 and TRBJ1-6; D uncertain. This CDR3 has 15 amino acids. The germline V gene encodes CDR1 MNHEY and CDR2 SVGEGT. V dropped 1 base and J dropped 10 bases, with 14 bases sitting between them. CDR3 nucleotide sequence: TGTGCCAGCAGTTACTTCGGACTCGACGGGTCACCCCTCCACTTT. As protein: CASSYFGLDGSPLHF.

This clone was observed once. This chain uses TRBV5-1 with TRBJ1-2; D is perhaps TRBD1 (6 bases). Per the germline V gene, CDR1 is SGHRS and CDR2 is YFSETQ. The CDR3 is 13 amino acids. Trimming removed 0 bases at V and 7 bases at J, with 10 bases between. CDR3 DNA: TGCGCCAGCAGCTTGGTGACAGGTAGTGGCTACACCTTC. Amino acids: CASSLVTGSGYTF.

This chain connects TRBV27 to TRBJ2-1; 7 bases line up with TRBD1. The ends lost 4 bases at V and 3 bases at J; junction bases unmatched: 3. Per germline, CDR1 MNHEY and CDR2 SMNVEV (reference sequence). This CDR3 spans 14 amino acids. The CDR3: CASSSRDSYNEQFF. The CDR3 DNA is TGTGCCAGCAGTTCCCGGGACAGCTACAATGAGCAGTTCTTC.

The CDR3 is CATSDIGGTEAFF. In DNA form, the CDR3 reads TGTGCCACCAGTGATATTGGAGGGACTGAAGCTTTCTTT. The chain has TRBV24-1 and TRBJ1-1; D is undetermined. Looked up from germline, CDR1 is KGHDR and CDR2 is SFDVKD. CDR3 size: 13 residues. Trimming removed 3 bases from V and 5 bases from J, with 9 bases in between.

The CDR3 region has the DNA TGTGCCAGCACTTCCCGTTATGAGCAGTTCTTC. Translating it yields CASTSRYEQFF. This chain uses TRBV7-2 with TRBJ2-1; no clear D. The V gene lost 7 bases and the J gene lost 8 bases, with 9 bases spanning the gap. The germline V gene encodes CDR1 SGHTA and CDR2 FQGNSA. The CDR3 is 11 amino acids. The variable domain in full, with the rest retrieved from reference TRBV7-2 and TRBJ2-1, is GAGVSQSPSNKVTEKGKDVELRCDPISGHTALYWYRQSLGQGLEFLIYFQGNSAPDKSGLPSDRFSAERTGGSVSTLTIQRTQQEDSAVYLCASTSRYEQFFGPGTRLTVL.

V is TRBV4-3 and J is TRBJ1-1, with 10 nucleotides matching TRBD1. CDR1 and CDR2 (germline): LGHNA, YSLEER. V lost 0 bases to trimming and J lost 6 bases; unmatched junction nucleotides: 7. The CDR3 covers 16 residues. The CDR3 loop reads CASSQETGGGGAEAFF. In DNA form, the CDR3 reads TGCGCCAGCAGCCAAGAGACAGGGGGCGGTGGGGCTGAAGCTTTCTTT.

V and J are TRBV29-1 and TRBJ1-1; TRBD1 matches 7 bases. The CDR3 contains 18 residues. V was clipped by 7 bases and J by 4 bases; unmatched bases: 24. The germline V gene has CDR1 SQVTM and CDR2 ANQGSEA. In DNA, the CDR3 is TGCAGCGCCGTCAATTTTGGGGGACAGCTACATGGTGTCACTGAAGCTTTCTTT. Protein sequence: CSAVNFGGQLHGVTEAFF.

The chain combines TRBV4-1 with TRBJ1-5; D is unresolved. Germline V gene lookup returns CDR1 MGHRA and CDR2 YSYEKL. Trimming took 2 bases from V and 2 from J, leaving 13 bases between them. This CDR3 has 16 amino acids. CDR3 sequence (DNA): TGCGCCAGCAGCCAACTGCTCGGGGTAGGCAATCAGCCCCAGCATTTT. This translates into CASSQLLGVGNQPQHF.

The chain joins TRBV5-6 to TRBJ1-5, with D possibly being TRBD1 (6 bases). V was clipped by 1 base and J by 6 bases, with 14 bases between them. The germline gives CDR1 SGHDT, CDR2 YYEEEE. The CDR3 runs 15 residues. This chain's CDR3 is CASSLQTGKSQPQHF. CDR3 DNA sequence: TGTGCCAGCAGCTTGCAAACAGGGAAGTCTCAGCCCCAGCATTTT.

The chain recombines TRBV7-2 with TRBJ2-5; D possibly corresponds to TRBD2 (6 bases). Per germline, CDR1 SGHTA and CDR2 FQGNSA. The V end was cut by 2 bases, the J end by 2 bases, with 12 bases between. This CDR3 contains 15 residues. CDR3 loop: CASSLQATSQETQYF. The CDR3 DNA is TGTGCCAGCAGCTTACAAGCGACTAGTCAAGAGACCCAGTACTTC. Full variable domain (remainder filled in from reference TRBV7-2 and TRBJ2-5): GAGVSQSPSNKVTEKGKDVELRCDPISGHTALYWYRQSLGQGLEFLIYFQGNSAPDKSGLPSDRFSAERTGGSVSTLTIQRTQQEDSAVYLCASSLQATSQETQYFGPGTRLLVL.

V gene TRBV5-1 combines with J gene TRBJ2-7; D possibly corresponds to TRBD2 (6 bases). The CDR3 extends over 14 amino acids. The V and J ends lost 4 bases and 5 bases respectively, with 16 bases between them. Germline V gene data show CDR1 as SGHRS and CDR2 as YFSETQ. In nucleotides, the CDR3 is TGCGCCAGCAGCATACTGGTGGGGGGTGACGAGCAGTACTTC. It encodes CASSILVGGDEQYF.

The chain employs TRBV5-1 and TRBJ1-2, with D possibly TRBD1 on 5 matching bases. The V end lost 0 bases, the J end lost 3 bases, and 9 bases lay between the germline ends. The CDR3 is made up of 14 amino acids. Looked up from germline, CDR1 is SGHRS and CDR2 is YFSETQ. The CDR3 DNA sequence: TGCGCCAGCAGCTTGGCAGGGAACGACTATGGCTACACCTTC. Its translation: CASSLAGNDYGYTF.

This chain joins TRBV11-2 and TRBJ2-5, with TRBD2 matching 12 bases. The CDR3 contains 18 residues. With V trimmed by 4 bases and J by 7 bases, 16 bases remained unmatched. Germline-derived CDR1 and CDR2 are SGHAT and FQNNGV. The chain's CDR3 is CASSSTSGLAGPFGTQYF. The DNA for the CDR3 is TGTGCCAGCAGCTCTACGAGTGGACTAGCGGGGCCATTTGGGACCCAGTACTTC.

V usage is TRBV19 and J usage is TRBJ1-2; TRBD1 agrees at 7 bases. V shed 4 bases and J 0 bases; nucleotides not matched to a gene: 5. Germline CDR1 reads LNHDA; CDR2 reads SQIVND (reference sequence). The CDR3 length is 15 residues. This CDR3 is CASSSSGGANYGYTF. In DNA form, the CDR3 reads TGTGCCAGTAGTAGTTCAGGGGGAGCTAACTATGGCTACACCTTC.

The chain joins TRBV28 to TRBJ1-2; 8 positions agree with TRBD1. Germline values: CDR1 MDHEN, CDR2 SYDVKM. The CDR3 spans 13 residues. V trimming: 5 bases; J trimming: 3 bases; junction bases outside the gene matches: 2. The CDR3 loop reads CASSPDRDYGYTF. DNA of the CDR3: TGTGCCAGCAGTCCGGACAGGGACTATGGCTACACCTTC.

The chain couples TRBV5-1 to TRBJ2-7; 8 bases agree with TRBD1. This CDR3 has 14 residues. V dropped 3 bases and J dropped 6; count of bases not matched to a gene: 8. CDR1 is SGHRS, CDR2 YFSETQ, per germline. The CDR3 nucleotides read TGCGCCAGCAGCTCTCACCCGGACAGGGTCGAGCAGTACTTC. It translates to CASSSHPDRVEQYF.